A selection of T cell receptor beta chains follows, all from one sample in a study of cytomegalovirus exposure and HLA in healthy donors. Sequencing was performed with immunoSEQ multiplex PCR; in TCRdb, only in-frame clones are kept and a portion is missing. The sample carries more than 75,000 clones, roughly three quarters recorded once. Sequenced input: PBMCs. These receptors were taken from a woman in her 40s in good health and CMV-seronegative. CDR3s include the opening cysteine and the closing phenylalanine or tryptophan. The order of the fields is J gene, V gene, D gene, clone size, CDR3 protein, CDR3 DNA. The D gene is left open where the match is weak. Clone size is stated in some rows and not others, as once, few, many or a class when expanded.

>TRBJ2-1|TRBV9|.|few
CASSVVGPGQGGYNEQFF
TGTGCCAGCAGCGTAGTCGGGCCGGGGCAGGGGGGTTACAATGAGCAGTTCTTC
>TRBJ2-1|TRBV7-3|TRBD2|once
CASSPPERGSSYNEQFF
TGTGCCAGCAGCCCCCCCGAGCGGGGGAGCTCCTACAATGAGCAGTTCTTC
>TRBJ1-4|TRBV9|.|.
CASSPPGQNEKLFF
TGTGCCAGCAGCCCCCCAGGACAGAATGAAAAACTGTTTTTT
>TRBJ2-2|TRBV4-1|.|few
CASSQEGSAAPTGELFF
TGCGCCAGCAGCCAAGAAGGTTCGGCAGCGCCCACCGGGGAGCTGTTTTTT
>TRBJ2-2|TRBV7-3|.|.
CASNIGAGSTGELFF
TGTGCCAGCAACATAGGTGCAGGCAGCACCGGGGAGCTGTTTTTT
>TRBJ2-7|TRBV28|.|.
CASNQQVSYEQYF
TGTGCCAGCAACCAACAGGTTTCCTACGAGCAGTACTTC
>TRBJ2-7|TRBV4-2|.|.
CASSQAVSSYEQYF
TGTGCCAGCAGCCAAGCTGTGAGCTCCTACGAGCAGTACTTC
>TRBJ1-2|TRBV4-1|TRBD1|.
CASSQDGTENYGYTF
TGCGCCAGCAGCCAAGACGGGACAGAAAACTATGGCTACACCTTC
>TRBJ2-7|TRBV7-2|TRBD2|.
CASSAGLETYEQYF
TGTGCCAGCAGCGCAGGACTAGAGACCTACGAGCAGTACTTC
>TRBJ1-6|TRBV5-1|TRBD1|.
CASSVTGTGGVMGNSPLHF
TGCGCCAGCAGCGTTACCGGGACAGGGGGCGTTATGGGTAATTCACCCCTCCACTTT
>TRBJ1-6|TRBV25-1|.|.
CASSTGGSYNSPLHF
TGTGCCAGCAGTACCGGGGGGTCCTATAATTCACCCCTCCACTTT
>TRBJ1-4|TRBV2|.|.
CASRGRRGEKLFF
TGTGCCAGCAGGGGCAGGCGGGGAGAAAAACTGTTTTTT
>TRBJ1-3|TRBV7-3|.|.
CASSPGSPGGSGNTIYF
TGTGCCAGCAGCCCCGGGAGTCCAGGAGGCTCTGGAAACACCATATATTTT
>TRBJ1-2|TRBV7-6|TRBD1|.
CASSVGTGVNYGYTF
TGTGCCAGCAGCGTAGGGACAGGGGTGAACTATGGCTACACCTTC
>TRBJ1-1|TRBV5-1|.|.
CASSLGQANTEAFF
TGCGCCAGCAGCTTGGGACAGGCGAACACTGAAGCTTTCTTT
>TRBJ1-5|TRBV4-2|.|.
CASRDSAYSNQPQHF
TGTGCCAGCAGAGACAGCGCGTATAGCAATCAGCCCCAGCATTTT
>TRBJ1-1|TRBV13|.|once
CASSSYRARMNTEAFF
TGTGCCAGCAGCTCGTACAGGGCCCGCATGAACACTGAAGCTTTCTTT
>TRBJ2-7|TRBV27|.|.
CASSPRGEQYF
TGTGCCAGCAGTCCCCGGGGCGAGCAGTACTTC
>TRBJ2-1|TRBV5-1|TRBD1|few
CASSATGQGLLLGSNEQFF
TGCGCCAGCAGCGCGACGGGACAGGGGTTATTATTGGGGTCCAATGAGCAGTTCTTC
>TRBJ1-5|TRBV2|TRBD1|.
CASRATPGGPQPQHF
TGTGCCAGCAGAGCTACCCCAGGGGGCCCCCAGCCCCAGCATTTT
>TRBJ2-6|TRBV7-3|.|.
CASSLSSSGANVLTF
TGTGCCAGCAGCCTCAGTTCCTCTGGGGCCAACGTCCTGACTTTC
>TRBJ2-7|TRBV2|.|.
CASTEGGGTAYEQYF
TGTGCCAGCACCGAAGGCGGGGGCACAGCCTACGAGCAGTACTTC
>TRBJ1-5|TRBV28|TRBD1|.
CALSTGGSNQPQHF
TGTGCCCTAAGCACAGGGGGAAGCAATCAGCCCCAGCATTTT
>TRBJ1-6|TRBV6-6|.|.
CASSLSGGDNSPLHF
TGTGCCAGCAGTCTTTCGGGGGGGGATAATTCACCCCTCCACTTT
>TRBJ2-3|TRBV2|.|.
CASSGRGGDTQYF
TGTGCCAGCAGTGGACGCGGAGGAGATACGCAGTATTTT
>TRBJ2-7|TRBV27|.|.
CASSHGALYEQYF
TGTGCCAGCAGTCATGGGGCTTTATACGAGCAGTACTTC
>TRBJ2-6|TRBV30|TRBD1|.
CAQTGAGANVLTF
TGTGCCCAGACAGGGGCCGGGGCCAACGTCCTGACTTTC
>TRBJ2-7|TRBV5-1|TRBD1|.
CASGPTGTGTYEQYF
TGCGCCAGCGGACCCACCGGGACAGGGACTTACGAGCAGTACTTC
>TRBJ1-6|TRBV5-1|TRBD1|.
CASSLDGPGGSPLHF
TGCGCCAGCAGCTTGGACGGGCCAGGGGGTTCACCCCTCCACTTT
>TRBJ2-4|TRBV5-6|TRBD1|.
CASSSDRVRAKNIQYF
TGTGCCAGCAGCTCGGACAGGGTGAGGGCCAAAAACATTCAGTACTTC
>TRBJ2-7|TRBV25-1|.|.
CASSAAKSSYEQYF
TGTGCCAGCAGTGCTGCGAAAAGCTCCTACGAGCAGTACTTC
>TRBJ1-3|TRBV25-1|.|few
CASARGSGNTIYF
TGTGCCAGCGCTAGGGGCTCTGGAAACACCATATATTTT
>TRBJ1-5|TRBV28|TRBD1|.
CASREGQDGFRPQHF
TGTGCCAGCAGGGAAGGACAGGATGGTTTTCGGCCCCAGCATTTT
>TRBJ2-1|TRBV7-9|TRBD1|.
CASSSSGGNEQFF
TGTGCCAGCAGCTCCTCAGGGGGCAATGAGCAGTTCTTC
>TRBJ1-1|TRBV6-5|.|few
CASSYSVRLESTEAFF
TGTGCCAGCAGTTACTCGGTCCGCCTAGAGAGCACTGAAGCTTTCTTT
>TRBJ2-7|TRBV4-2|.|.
CASSQALVREQYF
TGTGCCAGCAGCCAAGCGTTGGTGAGGGAGCAGTACTTC
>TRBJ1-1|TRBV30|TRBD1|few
CAWSSRGLEAFF
TGTGCCTGGAGTTCCAGGGGGCTCGAAGCTTTCTTT
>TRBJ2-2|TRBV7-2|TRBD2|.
CASSSGLAGYTGELFF
TGTGCCAGCAGCTCCGGACTAGCGGGGTACACCGGGGAGCTGTTTTTT
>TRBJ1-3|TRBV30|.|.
CALQGLSGNTIYF
TGTGCCTTACAGGGTCTCTCTGGAAACACCATATATTTT
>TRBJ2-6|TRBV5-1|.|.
CASSATASGANVLTF
TGCGCCAGCAGCGCCACAGCCTCTGGGGCCAACGTCCTGACTTTC